This T cell receptor beta chain comes out of a study of human CD4 T cells and Enterobacteriaceae (dated by TCRdb to 2020 to 2022). Memory CD4+ T cells, defined as all CD4+ cells other than CD45RA+CCR7+CD95- naive cells, were FACS-sorted on a FACSAria III to a purity of over 98%. Blood from healthy donors was obtained from blood donation centers in Switzerland. Total CD4+ T cells and monocytes were enriched by positive selection with CD4 and CD14 magnetic microbeads. Before sorting, CD8+, CD14+, CD16+, CD56+, CD19+ and CD25-bright cells were excluded. In a couple of blood donors, total memory CD4+ T cells were sequenced directly ex vivo to assess in vivo expansion of bacteria-reactive clonotypes. Ficoll-Paque Plus was used to isolate peripheral blood mononuclear cells from donor blood. Broader findings and caveats from the paper: The only basis for inferring the reactivity of ex vivo clonotypes was matching nucleotide sequences to CFSE-low cultures from the same donors. Compared with specific clonotypes, broadly cross-reactive clonotypes seemed more expanded ex vivo, with 11 of 19 and about 65% of the roughly 34 falling in the top 5%.

Comment on this clone: Its antigen is unknown. It has no much larger one-base neighbor in the sample; base qualities were not kept.

Ex vivo total memory CD4+ samples were sequenced at deep level, with detection sensitivity of one cell in 200,000. The QIAamp DNA Micro Kit was used to extract genomic DNA from cell pellets, and spectrophotometry was used to check the DNA quantity and purity. The immunoSEQ multiplex PCR assay was used to amplify TCR Vbeta CDR3 regions. Amplicons were sequenced on the Illumina HiSeq platform. The retrieved sequences were 87 nucleotides long and included the CDR3 region. In the original analysis: A unique productive TCR Vbeta nucleotide sequence was defined as a clonotype and was quantified by productive template frequency from ImmunoSEQ Analyzer V3.0. Expanded clonotypes were defined by a threshold at the top 5th percentile of each frequency-ranked repertoire. Repertoire overlap was calculated as Chao-Jaccard with the R package fossil and was visualized by nonmetric multidimensional scaling with the R package MASS. Here the immuneACCESS table is served through TCRdb, limited to in-frame sequences with V and J called. Missing clones are a known gap in these copies; in checked studies unresolved V genes cover under half, and the rest lacks a known reason. That table furnishes V, J and clone size, whereas the DNA furnished D and trimming. This sample lists some 30,000 clones; approximately 84% were detected once. The ten biggest clones cover around 1.7% of the sample.

Counted from cysteine to phenylalanine, this CDR3 has 16 amino acids. The retained sequence is limited to the CDR3, 48 bases, with the frame set at the first base. The trim is 0 bases for V and 8 bases for J, with a gap of 18 bases between the germline ends. Via the germline V gene (reference sequence), CDR1 is SGHNT and CDR2 YYREEE. The TCR was taken from a human donor in good health. Recombination linked TRBV5-4 to TRBJ2-1, with no confidently assigned D gene. Sequencing was performed on memory CD4+ T cells from blood. The sample's cell subset or site, from its label and the paper: total memory CD4 T cells sorted directly ex vivo, unstimulated. Read as DNA, the sequence is TGTGCCAGCAGCTTGGGTTCTTGGTTGTCGGGCGATGAGCAGTTCTTC. This yields the protein CASSLGSWLSGDEQFF.